A single sample gave rise to the 8 T cell receptor beta chains below, sequenced in a study of cytotoxic CD8 clonotypes in ibrutinib-treated CLL. Some clones are missing from TCRdb's copy, which holds only in-frame ones; the method was immunoSEQ multiplex PCR. The data show 160,000 or so clones, 88% seen once. The sample consisted of PBMCs, taken at disease progression, from a patient treated with ibrutinib. These receptor sequences come from a human donor with chronic lymphocytic leukemia.

V usage is TRBV4-3 and J usage is TRBJ2-1; TRBD2 matches at 10 bases. CDR3 length: 16 amino acids. With V trimmed by 2 bases and J by 6 bases, 7 bases remained unmatched. The germline V gene has CDR1 LGHNA and CDR2 YSLEER. The CDR3 coding sequence is TGCGCCAGCAGCCAAAGAGCGGGAGGGATTACCAATGAGCAGTTCTTC. This translates into CASSQRAGGITNEQFF.

The rearrangement joins TRBV19 to TRBJ1-3; D gene uncertain. This CDR3 has 13 residues. V was shortened by 5 bases and J by 3 bases, with 8 bases between the two germline ends. CDR1 is LNHDA, CDR2 SQIVND, per germline (reference sequence). CDR3 region: CASSLDRGNTIYF. CDR3 in DNA: TGTGCCAGTAGTTTGGACCGTGGAAACACCATATATTTT.

The CDR3 protein is CASSRTSGSGNEQFF. The CDR3 DNA follows: TGTGCCAGCAGCCGGACTAGCGGGAGTGGGAATGAGCAGTTCTTC. The chain has TRBV14 and TRBJ2-1; TRBD2 matches 13 bases. The germline V gene encodes CDR1 SGHDN and CDR2 FVKESK. V lost 4 bases, J lost 7 bases, and 4 bases stayed unmatched. This CDR3 region has 15 residues.

J is TRBJ2-1 and V is TRBV25-1; 11 nucleotides agree with TRBD2. Germline lookup yields CDR1 MGHDK and CDR2 SYGVNS. CDR3 size: 14 residues. Trimming at V came to 7 bases and at J to 10 bases, leaving 9 bases not matched to a gene. CDR3 DNA: TGTGCCAGCACCGCACTAGCGGGAGCCGGGGAGCAGTTCTTC. As protein: CASTALAGAGEQFF.

This clone was observed many times. The genes are TRBV6-1 and TRBJ1-3; D uncertain. The germline V gene has CDR1 MNHNS and CDR2 SASEGT. This CDR3 region has 13 residues. With 6 bases removed from V and 7 bases from J, the gap between germline ends came to 13 bases. CDR3 DNA sequence: TGTGCCAGCAGGGATGTATACGGGAACACCATATATTTT. This sequence encodes CASRDVYGNTIYF.

This sequence joins TRBV29-1 and TRBJ1-1, with 7 bases aligning to TRBD1. The germline gives CDR1 SQVTM, CDR2 ANQGSEA. J was trimmed by 5 bases and V by 7 bases; bases with no gene match: 10. The CDR3 has 13 residues. The CDR3 DNA is TGCAGCGCTCCAGGGGGGGTGGAAACTGAAGCTTTCTTT. Amino acid sequence: CSAPGGVETEAFF.

A single count supports this clone. The rearrangement links TRBV7-9 to TRBJ2-7; D unclear. This CDR3 comprises 13 residues. CDR1 is SEHNR, CDR2 FQNEAQ, per germline (reference sequence). With 0 bases removed from V and 9 bases from J, the gap between germline ends came to 12 bases. CDR3 protein: CASSLASTTWQYF. DNA of the CDR3: TGTGCCAGCAGCTTAGCCTCTACGACATGGCAGTACTTC.

The rearrangement joins TRBV18 to TRBJ2-5; 10 nucleotides agree with TRBD2. Germline CDR1 and CDR2: KGHSH and LQKENI. V shed 2 bases, J shed 5 bases, and the junction held 8 bases outside the gene matches. This CDR3 has 16 residues. CDR3 nucleotides: TGTGCCAGCTCACCAAAGAGCGGGAGGGCCCTCGAGACCCAGTACTTC. Protein: CASSPKSGRALETQYF.